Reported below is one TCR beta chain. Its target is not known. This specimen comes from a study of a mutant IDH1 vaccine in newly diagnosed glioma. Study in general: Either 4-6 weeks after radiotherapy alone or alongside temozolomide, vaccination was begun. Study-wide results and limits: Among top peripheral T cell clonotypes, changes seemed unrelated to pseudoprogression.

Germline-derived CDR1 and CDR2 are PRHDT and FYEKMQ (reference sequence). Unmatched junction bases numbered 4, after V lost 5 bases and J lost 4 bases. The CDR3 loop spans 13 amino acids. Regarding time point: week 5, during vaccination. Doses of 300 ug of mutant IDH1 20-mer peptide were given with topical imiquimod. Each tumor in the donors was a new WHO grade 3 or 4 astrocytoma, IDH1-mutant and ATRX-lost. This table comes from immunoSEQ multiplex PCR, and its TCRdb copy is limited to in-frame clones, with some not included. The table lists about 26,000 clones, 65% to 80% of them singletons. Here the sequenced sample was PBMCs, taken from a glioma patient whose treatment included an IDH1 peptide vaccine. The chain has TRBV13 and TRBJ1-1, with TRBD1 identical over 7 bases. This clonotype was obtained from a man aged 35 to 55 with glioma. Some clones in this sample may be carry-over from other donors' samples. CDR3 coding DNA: TGTGCCAGCAGCCCGACAGGGCGCACTGAAGCTTTCTTT. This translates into CASSPTGRTEAFF.